This paragraph covers one TCR beta chain sequence. Original handling: Cell counts per sample came from amplifying reference gene primers. Measured with immunoSEQ multiplex PCR; TCRdb has only the in-frame clones, and not every one. V, J and clone size derive from that table, while D and trimming were established from the DNA sequence. The sample has 74,000 or so clones, 80% to 90% seen once. This entry is derived from a study of blood T cell repertoires in COVID-19. Looking at the study overall: Material from acute and convalescent COVID-19 was sourced from the United States, Italy and Spain. Nucleic acid was either cDNA or gDNA, and it came from T cells, B-cell-depleted T cells, or PBMCs.

Germline CDR1 LGHNA, CDR2 YSLEER. The CDR3 extends over 18 amino acids. With 4 bases removed from V and 2 bases from J, the gap between germline ends came to 22 bases. The chain is built from TRBV4-3 and TRBJ2-3; the D gene is possibly TRBD1 (6 bases). The sequence was collected from a man aged 50-60 years with acute or convalescent COVID-19. Sequencing was done on a sample of peripheral blood. CDR3 sequence (DNA): TGCGCCAGCAGCCCGCTTGCGCAGGGTACAGGGCACACAGATACGCAGTATTTT. It yields the protein CASSPLAQGTGHTDTQYF.